These T cell receptor beta chains were read from a single sample in a study of cytomegalovirus exposure and HLA in healthy donors. Assay: immunoSEQ multiplex PCR; the TCRdb copy retains only in-frame clones and omits some. The sample yields about 64,000 clones, around four fifths seen once. Specimen: PBMCs. The receptors shown here come from a male donor in good health and CMV-seropositive. The CDR3 runs from the conserved cysteine through the conserved F or W. The D gene is left open where the match is weak. Not all rows give a size; the values are once, few, many and, for expanded clones, a class.

CDR3aa | CDR3nt | j_gene | v_gene | d_gene | abundance
CAWSAIQGSEQYF | TGTGCCTGGAGTGCAATACAGGGTTCCGAGCAGTACTTC | TRBJ2-7 | TRBV30 | NA | NA
CSVDLPEAFF | TGCAGCGTTGACCTTCCGGAAGCTTTCTTT | TRBJ1-1 | TRBV29-1 | NA | NA
CASSILDRAGTEAFF | TGTGCCAGTAGTATCTTAGACAGGGCCGGCACTGAAGCTTTCTTT | TRBJ1-1 | TRBV19 | TRBD1 | NA
CASSPGQARDTQYF | TGCGCCAGCAGCCCGGGACAGGCACGAGATACGCAGTATTTT | TRBJ2-3 | TRBV5-1 | TRBD1 | NA
CAIEVLSLYNEQFF | TGTGCCATTGAAGTCCTAAGTCTATACAATGAGCAGTTCTTC | TRBJ2-1 | TRBV2 | NA | NA
CASSLRTEVDDGYTF | TGTGCCAGCAGCTTAAGAACAGAAGTCGATGATGGCTACACCTTC | TRBJ1-2 | TRBV7-9 | NA | NA
CASSSSGLEAFF | TGCGCCAGCAGCTCGTCAGGACTCGAAGCTTTCTTT | TRBJ1-1 | TRBV5-1 | NA | NA
CASSQERFFNYGYTF | TGCGCCAGCAGCCAAGAACGGTTCTTTAACTATGGCTACACCTTC | TRBJ1-2 | TRBV4-3 | NA | few
CASSQDPQGATEAFF | TGCGCCAGCAGCCAAGATCCCCAGGGGGCCACTGAAGCTTTCTTT | TRBJ1-1 | TRBV4-3 | TRBD1 | few
CASSQEGARVTEAFF | TGCGCCAGCAGCCAAGAGGGGGCCCGGGTCACTGAAGCTTTCTTT | TRBJ1-1 | TRBV4-1 | NA | NA
CASSIRDRGPYEQYF | TGTGCCAGTAGCATACGGGACAGGGGGCCCTACGAGCAGTACTTC | TRBJ2-7 | TRBV19 | TRBD1 | NA
CAISELRTGMHQPQHF | TGTGCCATCAGTGAGTTGAGGACAGGGATGCATCAGCCCCAGCATTTT | TRBJ1-5 | TRBV10-3 | TRBD1 | NA
CASSSGLPNQPQHF | TGCGCCAGCAGCTCGGGACTTCCCAATCAGCCCCAGCATTTT | TRBJ1-5 | TRBV9 | NA | NA
CASGLVAGGYYNEQFF | TGTGCTAGTGGTTTGGTAGCGGGGGGGTATTACAATGAGCAGTTCTTC | TRBJ2-1 | TRBV12-5 | TRBD2 | NA
CASSLGTGNEQFF | TGTGCCAGCAGCTTGGGGACAGGTAATGAGCAGTTCTTC | TRBJ2-1 | TRBV7-8 | TRBD1 | few
CASLQTVRGNLPLHF | TGTGCCAGCCTCCAAACGGTCAGGGGTAATCTACCCCTCCACTTT | TRBJ1-6 | TRBV27 | NA | NA
CASSLAVPDTQYF | TGTGCCAGCAGCTTGGCCGTCCCAGATACGCAGTATTTT | TRBJ2-3 | TRBV13 | NA | NA
CASSRGRGNYGYTF | TGTGCCAGCAGTAGGGGGAGGGGTAACTATGGCTACACCTTC | TRBJ1-2 | TRBV28 | NA | NA
CSAAEGRDTEAFF | TGCAGCGCCGCGGAGGGGCGGGACACTGAAGCTTTCTTT | TRBJ1-1 | TRBV29-1 | NA | once
CASSSFRMTDVNTEAFF | TGTGCCAGCAGCTCCTTCAGGATGACCGACGTAAACACTGAAGCTTTCTTT | TRBJ1-1 | TRBV27 | NA | NA
CASSSAGQVSNQPQHF | TGTGCCAGCAGTTCCGCGGGACAGGTTAGCAATCAGCCCCAGCATTTT | TRBJ1-5 | TRBV28 | TRBD1 | NA
CASSLVSDRTYEQYF | TGCGCCAGCAGCTTGGTCTCGGACAGAACCTACGAGCAGTACTTC | TRBJ2-7 | TRBV5-1 | NA | few
CAWSVSAEAFF | TGTGCCTGGAGTGTGTCTGCTGAAGCTTTCTTT | TRBJ1-1 | TRBV30 | NA | NA
CASSLRVTGSEAFF | TGTGCCAGCAGCTTAAGAGTAACGGGGTCTGAAGCTTTCTTT | TRBJ1-1 | TRBV7-8 | NA | once
CASRQDPSTGNTIYF | TGCGCCAGCAGACAGGACCCGAGTACAGGAAACACCATATATTTT | TRBJ1-3 | TRBV5-1 | NA | NA
CATRQGRWEQYF | TGTGCCACTAGACAGGGACGATGGGAGCAGTACTTC | TRBJ2-7 | TRBV6-1 | TRBD1 | NA
CASSRDRDSNQPQHF | TGTGCCAGCAGCCGAGACAGGGATAGCAATCAGCCCCAGCATTTT | TRBJ1-5 | TRBV4-2 | TRBD1 | NA
CATGAVSYEQYF | TGTGCCACCGGAGCGGTTTCCTACGAGCAGTACTTC | TRBJ2-7 | TRBV2 | NA | NA
CASAVVTPNSPLHF | TGCGCCAGCGCGGTGGTGACCCCTAATTCACCCCTCCACTTT | TRBJ1-6 | TRBV10-2 | NA | NA
CASSGYLAGAPYEQYF | TGTGCCAGCAGTGGATACCTAGCGGGGGCCCCCTACGAGCAGTACTTC | TRBJ2-7 | TRBV6-1 | TRBD2 | NA
CASSLVRGANQPQHF | TGTGCCAGCAGTTTGGTTCGCGGAGCCAATCAGCCCCAGCATTTT | TRBJ1-5 | TRBV28 | NA | NA
CASRGEDYGYTF | TGTGCCAGCCGGGGAGAAGACTATGGCTACACCTTC | TRBJ1-2 | TRBV5-4 | NA | NA
CASSKTGDTGELFF | TGCGCCAGCAGCAAAACAGGGGACACCGGGGAGCTGTTTTTT | TRBJ2-2 | TRBV5-1 | TRBD1 | NA